One sample yielded the 29 T cell receptor beta chains listed below, sequenced in a study of cytomegalovirus exposure and HLA in healthy donors. Method: immunoSEQ multiplex PCR; TCRdb's copy keeps in-frame clones and lacks some. The repertoire holds over 60,000 clones, with about 94% as singletons. The sequencing sample was made of PBMCs. The receptors originated from a man between 18 and 29 years old in good health and CMV-seropositive.

The chain links TRBV28 to TRBJ2-7, with 8 bases fitting TRBD1. Per germline, CDR1 MDHEN and CDR2 SYDVKM. The CDR3 is 15 amino acids. V gave up 4 bases and J gave up 0 bases; unmatched junction bases: 5. CDR3 bases: TGTGCCAGCAGTTCCGTCGGACAGGGCTCCTACGAGCAGTACTTC. This encodes CASSSVGQGSYEQYF.

The table lists this clone with a count of one. CDR3 sequence (DNA): TGCGCCAGCAGCCAAGTGGGGACAGGGACGGGCGAGCAGTACTTC. Protein sequence: CASSQVGTGTGEQYF. The chain couples TRBV4-1 to TRBJ2-7; 9 bases agree with TRBD1. V gave up 1 base and J gave up 6 bases; unmatched junction bases: 7. Germline V gives CDR1 MGHRA, CDR2 YSYEKL. The CDR3 contains 15 residues.

This clone was observed once. The chain couples TRBV27 to TRBJ2-1; D ambiguous. Per germline, CDR1 MNHEY and CDR2 SMNVEV (reference sequence). V lost 3 bases and J lost 0, with 9 bases in between. The length of the CDR3 is 15 residues. CDR3 DNA: TGTGCCAGCAGTTTCTTTTATAGCTCCTACAATGAGCAGTTCTTC. Amino acids: CASSFFYSSYNEQFF.

The genes are TRBV7-2 and TRBJ2-1, with 7 bases matching TRBD2. This CDR3 contains 16 residues. After removal of 6 bases from V and 3 bases from J, the junction contained 11 bases not matched to a gene. In germline, CDR1 is SGHTA, CDR2 FQGNSA. CDR3 residues: CASSPRGVDVYNEQFF. The CDR3 nucleotides read TGTGCCAGCAGTCCCCGGGGGGTAGACGTCTACAATGAGCAGTTCTTC.

The chain is built from TRBV5-5 and TRBJ2-5; maybe TRBD1 (6 bases). The CDR3 loop spans 15 amino acids. Germline lookup yields CDR1 SGHKS and CDR2 YYEKEE (reference sequence). V lost 5 bases, J lost 2 bases, and 16 bases lay in between. CDR3 sequence: CASSIGTPEQETQYF. The CDR3 DNA sequence: TGTGCCAGCAGTATCGGGACACCGGAACAAGAGACCCAGTACTTC.

This chain joins TRBV6-1 and TRBJ2-5; maybe TRBD1 (5 bases). The V end was cut by 6 bases, the J end by 5 bases, with 16 bases between. The CDR3 extends over 14 amino acids. Germline assignment: CDR1 MNHNS and CDR2 SASEGT. CDR3 in DNA: TGTGCCAGCAGCGCTGACAGCGACCTGGAGACCCAGTACTTC. It encodes CASSADSDLETQYF.

The chain couples TRBV15 to TRBJ1-4; 8 nucleotides align to TRBD1. This CDR3 spans 15 amino acids. The trim removed 1 base at V and 5 bases at J, leaving 3 bases unmatched. Germline lookup yields CDR1 LNHNV and CDR2 YYDKDF (reference sequence). This chain's CDR3 is CATSRAGQENEKLFF. CDR3 DNA: TGTGCCACCAGCAGAGCGGGACAGGAAAATGAAAAACTGTTTTTT.

This chain connects TRBV13 to TRBJ1-3, with D unclear. CDR3 length: 15 amino acids. CDR1 and CDR2 from the germline V gene are PRHDT and FYEKMQ (reference sequence). Trimming took off 5 bases at V and 2 bases at J, with 13 bases between the two ends. The CDR3 coding sequence is TGTGCCAGCAGCCCGGCGGAGGGTGCTGGAAACACCATATATTTT. This sequence encodes CASSPAEGAGNTIYF.

V gene TRBV5-1 combines with J gene TRBJ2-2; TRBD2 aligns across 7 bases. From germline, CDR1 is SGHRS and CDR2 YFSETQ. This CDR3 contains 16 residues. V lost 3 bases to trimming and J lost 0 bases; unmatched junction nucleotides: 5. The CDR3 DNA sequence: TGCGCCAGCAGCTCAGGAGGACTAGCGAACACCGGGGAGCTGTTTTTT. It encodes CASSSGGLANTGELFF.

The genes are TRBV30 and TRBJ2-2; TRBD1 matches at 10 bases. Looked up from germline, CDR1 is GTSNPN and CDR2 is SVGIG (reference sequence). J was trimmed by 0 bases and V by 7 bases; bases with no gene match: 2. The CDR3 totals 14 residues. The DNA of the CDR3 is TGTGCCTTAGGACAGGGGGCGAACACCGGGGAGCTGTTTTTT. This gives the protein CALGQGANTGELFF.

V usage is TRBV6-5 and J usage is TRBJ2-5; TRBD1 might be the D (6 bases). Germline V gene lookup returns CDR1 MNHEY and CDR2 SVGAGI. The CDR3 loop spans 13 amino acids. The V end lost 4 bases, the J end lost 4 bases, and 10 bases lay between the germline ends. The CDR3 region is CASSSQGRETQYF. Written as DNA, the CDR3 is TGTGCCAGCAGTTCACAGGGTAGAGAGACCCAGTACTTC.

The gene calls are TRBV27 and TRBJ1-1; 7 positions agree with TRBD1. Per the germline V gene, CDR1 is MNHEY and CDR2 is SMNVEV (reference sequence). The V gene end was trimmed by 5 bases and the J gene end by 6 bases; junction bases not matched to a gene: 12. The CDR3 is 15 residues long. The CDR3 sequence is CASSTLTGWMSEAFF. CDR3 in DNA: TGTGCCAGCAGTACCCTGACAGGGTGGATGTCTGAAGCTTTCTTT.

The V call is TRBV20-1, the J call TRBJ2-1, with D uncertain. Germline V gene lookup returns CDR1 DFQATT and CDR2 SNEGSKA (reference sequence). The CDR3 is 11 residues long. V was cut by 7 bases and J by 4 bases, with 8 bases left in between. This CDR3 reads CSVATYNEQFF. CDR3 coding DNA: TGCAGTGTTGCAACTTACAATGAGCAGTTCTTC.

The V gene is TRBV5-1, the J gene TRBJ2-7, with D unresolved. Germline V lookup: CDR1 SGHRS, CDR2 YFSETQ. V dropped 4 bases and J dropped 2 bases, with 7 bases sitting between them. The CDR3 spans 12 residues. The CDR3 bases are TGCGCCAGCAGCGGCAACACCTACGAGCAGTACTTC. It is translated as CASSGNTYEQYF.

The count of this clone is one. The chain uses TRBV7-2 and TRBJ2-1, with 13 bases aligning to TRBD2. Unmatched junction bases numbered 8, after V lost 5 bases and J lost 4 bases. Germline V gives CDR1 SGHTA, CDR2 FQGNSA. The CDR3 is 17 amino acids. The CDR3 is CASSTLAGGPRYNEQFF. The CDR3 DNA sequence: TGTGCCAGCAGCACACTAGCGGGAGGGCCTAGGTACAATGAGCAGTTCTTC.

The chain uses TRBV7-9 and TRBJ2-2, with a weak D call TRBD2 (5 bases). Trimming pared 1 base from V and 3 bases from J, leaving 9 bases between. The germline V gene encodes CDR1 SEHNR and CDR2 FQNEAQ (reference sequence). The CDR3 totals 15 residues. The CDR3 loop reads CASSLERFDTGELFF. CDR3 coding DNA: TGTGCCAGCAGCTTAGAGCGGTTTGACACCGGGGAGCTGTTTTTT.

This chain uses TRBV6-6 with TRBJ2-7; TRBD1 agrees at 7 bases. CDR3 length: 15 amino acids. V lost 4 bases to trimming and J lost 0 bases; unmatched junction nucleotides: 6. Germline CDR1 MNHNY, CDR2 SVGAGI (reference sequence). For the CDR3, the DNA is TGTGCCAGCAGTTTTCCGGGACAGTTCTCCTACGAGCAGTACTTC. Amino acid sequence: CASSFPGQFSYEQYF.

This chain uses TRBV25-1 with TRBJ1-1; the match to TRBD1 covers 7 bases. This CDR3 contains 12 residues. The germline CDR1 and CDR2 sequences are MGHDK and SYGVNS. V lost 5 bases, J lost 4 bases, and 1 base stayed unmatched. CDR3 sequence reads: CASSQGGTEAFF. CDR3 DNA: TGTGCCAGCAGTCAGGGGGGCACTGAAGCTTTCTTT. Full variable domain (rest looked up from reference TRBV25-1 and TRBJ1-1): EADIYQTPRYLVIGTGKKITLECSQTMGHDKMYWYQQDPGMELHLIHYSYGVNSTEKGDLSSESTVSRIRTEHFPLTLESARPSHTSQYLCASSQGGTEAFFGQGTRLTVV.

The chain couples TRBV5-4 to TRBJ1-6; D not certain. Germline values: CDR1 SGHNT, CDR2 YYREEE (reference sequence). V was trimmed by 0 bases and J by 7 bases, leaving 8 bases between them. The CDR3 is 14 amino acids. CDR3 sequence (DNA): TGTGCCAGCAGCTTGGCCGGAGGAAATTCACCCCTCCACTTT. Protein sequence: CASSLAGGNSPLHF.

The rearrangement joins TRBV10-1 to TRBJ1-2, with TRBD1 matching over 8 bases. Germline V gene sequence: CDR1 WNHNN, CDR2 SYGVQD (reference sequence). V lost 6 bases to trimming and J lost 3 bases; unmatched junction nucleotides: 6. This CDR3 region has 14 residues. CDR3 region: CASSLVQGDYGYTF. In DNA, the CDR3 is TGCGCCAGCAGCCTAGTACAGGGGGACTATGGCTACACCTTC.

The rearrangement uses TRBV2 and TRBJ1-6, with 9 positions matching TRBD1. The CDR3 consists of 16 residues. Germline CDR1 and CDR2: SNHLY and FYNNEI. V lost 6 bases, J lost 7 bases, and 10 bases stayed unmatched. This CDR3 is CASRSGTGSENSPLHF. In DNA form, the CDR3 reads TGTGCCAGCAGAAGCGGGACAGGGTCGGAAAATTCACCCCTCCACTTT.

V usage is TRBV4-3 and J usage is TRBJ1-5; TRBD1 matches 8 bases. Per the germline V gene, CDR1 is LGHNA and CDR2 is YSLEER. V was clipped by 4 bases and J by 0 bases; unmatched bases: 8. This CDR3 is built from 17 residues. CDR3 DNA sequence: TGCGCCAGCAGCCCTGGGACAGGTCCTTATAGCAATCAGCCCCAGCATTTT. As protein: CASSPGTGPYSNQPQHF.

The rearrangement joins TRBV6-1 to TRBJ2-3, with D hard to call. This CDR3 comprises 15 residues. Trimming took 8 bases from V and 2 from J, leaving 17 bases between them. Germline V gives CDR1 MNHNS, CDR2 SASEGT. CDR3 loop: CASSPELSATDTQYF. CDR3 sequence (DNA): TGTGCCAGCTCTCCCGAACTCAGCGCCACAGATACGCAGTATTTT.

This chain joins TRBV9 and TRBJ2-1; 7 nucleotides line up with TRBD2. V lost 0 bases, J lost 1 base, and 1 base stayed unmatched. The germline CDR1 and CDR2 sequences are SGDLS and YYNGEE. CDR3 length: 15 amino acids. The CDR3 here is CASSVVGGSYNEQFF. The CDR3 bases are TGTGCCAGCAGCGTAGTGGGGGGGTCCTACAATGAGCAGTTCTTC.

The chain employs TRBV7-2 and TRBJ1-2, with a tentative D call TRBD1 (6 bases). CDR1 and CDR2 (germline): SGHTA, FQGNSA. V was shortened by 5 bases and J by 0 bases, with 19 bases between the two germline ends. This CDR3 has 17 residues. The CDR3 nucleotides are TGTGCCAGCAGCCGCCCGGACAGACAGTTAGCTAACTATGGCTACACCTTC. Translated: CASSRPDRQLANYGYTF. Full variable domain (missing parts from reference TRBV7-2 and TRBJ1-2): GAGVSQSPSNKVTEKGKDVELRCDPISGHTALYWYRQSLGQGLEFLIYFQGNSAPDKSGLPSDRFSAERTGGSVSTLTIQRTQQEDSAVYLCASSRPDRQLANYGYTFGSGTRLTVV.

This sequence joins TRBV13 and TRBJ2-7, with D hard to call. V dropped 3 bases and J dropped 6 bases, with 9 bases sitting between them. Per germline, CDR1 PRHDT and CDR2 FYEKMQ (reference sequence). The CDR3 totals 12 residues. Here the CDR3 reads CASSFEQSEQYF. The CDR3 DNA reads TGTGCCAGCAGCTTTGAGCAAAGCGAGCAGTACTTC. Variable domain in full (rest from reference TRBV13 and TRBJ2-7): AAGVIQSPRHLIKEKRETATLKCYPIPRHDTVYWYQQGPGQDPQFLISFYEKMQSDKGSIPDRFSAQQFSDYHSELNMSSLELGDSALYFCASSFEQSEQYFGPGTRLTVT.

The V and J genes are TRBV4-1 and TRBJ1-2; 9 bases are shared with TRBD1. Trimming removed 3 bases from V and 7 bases from J; junction bases left unmatched: 6. CDR3 length: 14 residues. Looked up from germline, CDR1 is MGHRA and CDR2 is YSYEKL. The CDR3 loop is CASSHRQGDGGYTF. The CDR3 coding sequence is TGCGCCAGCAGCCACCGACAGGGGGACGGTGGCTACACCTTC.

V usage is TRBV27 and J usage is TRBJ2-6; TRBD1 matches 10 bases. V lost 4 bases to trimming and J lost 2 bases; unmatched junction nucleotides: 2. Germline-derived CDR1 and CDR2 are MNHEY and SMNVEV (reference sequence). This CDR3 has 16 amino acids. This CDR3 reads CASSSGTGAGANVLTF. In nucleotides, the CDR3 is TGTGCCAGCAGTTCCGGGACAGGGGCTGGGGCCAACGTCCTGACTTTC.

This chain joins TRBV19 and TRBJ2-1; TRBD2 is a possible D gene (6 bases). The germline V and J ends were trimmed by 5 bases and 1 base, with 12 bases remaining between them. CDR1 is LNHDA, CDR2 SQIVND, per germline (reference sequence). The CDR3 contains 15 residues. The CDR3 reads CASSPTGESYNEQFF. CDR3 in DNA: TGTGCCAGTAGTCCTACGGGGGAGTCCTACAATGAGCAGTTCTTC. Based on the CDR3 plus reference TRBV19 and TRBJ2-1, the full variable domain is DGGITQSPKYLFRKEGQNVTLSCEQNLNHDAMYWYRQDPGQGLRLIYYSQIVNDFQKGDIAEGYSVSREKKESFPLTVTSAQKNPTAFYLCASSPTGESYNEQFFGPGTRLTVL.